These 15 T cell receptor beta chains originate from one sample sequenced in a study of long-term antiretroviral therapy in people with HIV. An immunoSEQ assay, version v3.0, was performed at survey level. The repertoire was sequenced with immunoSEQ multiplex PCR; TCRdb's copy has only in-frame clones and lacks some. Of under 20,000 clones detected, roughly 80% appear once; the ten largest clones hold approximately 15%. The material was unsorted PBMCs, obtained 1.5 years before starting antiretroviral therapy. The receptors were gathered from a woman aged 45-65 years with HIV.

This chain connects TRBV19 to TRBJ2-3, with 7 bases matching TRBD1. The V gene end was trimmed by 5 bases and the J gene end by 1 base; junction bases not matched to a gene: 6. Germline V gene lookup returns CDR1 LNHDA and CDR2 SQIVND (reference sequence). CDR3 length equals 15 residues. CDR3 residues: CASSALGQGTDTQYF. The DNA of the CDR3 is TGTGCCAGTAGTGCTCTCGGACAGGGCACAGATACGCAGTATTTT.

This clone was counted between two and nine times. The chain employs TRBV6-5 and TRBJ1-6, with TRBD1 matching 9 bases. CDR3 length: 12 residues. J lost 14 bases, V lost 4 bases, and 3 bases had no gene match. Germline V gives CDR1 MNHEY, CDR2 SVGAGI. This chain's CDR3 is CASSLGQGALHF. The DNA for the CDR3 is TGTGCCAGCAGTTTGGGACAGGGCGCCCTCCACTTT.

The V gene is TRBV5-1, the J gene TRBJ2-1; 12 bases are shared with TRBD2. Germline CDR1 and CDR2: SGHRS and YFSETQ. Losses at the gene ends were 2 bases for V and 1 base for J; bases not matched to a gene: 7. The CDR3 is 18 amino acids. In nucleotides, the CDR3 is TGCGCCAGCAGCTTCTCAACCGGGACTAGCGGGTCCTACAATGAGCAGTTCTTC. This encodes CASSFSTGTSGSYNEQFF.

The chain is built from TRBV18 and TRBJ2-1; 10 bases map to TRBD1. In germline, CDR1 is KGHSH, CDR2 LQKENI. Trimming cost V 5 bases and J 7 bases; bases outside gene matches: 2. This CDR3 is built from 13 residues. The CDR3 coding sequence is TGTGCCAGCTCATCGGGACAGGGGAATGAGCAGTTCTTC. Protein: CASSSGQGNEQFF. The full variable domain, its missing parts supplied by reference TRBV18 and TRBJ2-1, is NAGVMQNPRHLVRRRGQEARLRCSPMKGHSHVYWYRQLPEEGLKFMVYLQKENIIDESGMPKERFSAEFPKEGPSILRIQQVVRGDSAAYFCASSSGQGNEQFFGPGTRLTVL.

The chain employs TRBV5-1 and TRBJ2-2; D is tentatively TRBD1 or TRBD2 (6 bases each). This CDR3 is 16 amino acids long. With 6 bases removed from V and 0 bases from J, the gap between germline ends came to 15 bases. Germline assignment: CDR1 SGHRS and CDR2 YFSETQ. The CDR3 DNA sequence: TGCGCCAGCATGAGGGGGGACCAGTCGAACACCGGGGAGCTGTTTTTT. It translates to CASMRGDQSNTGELFF. The full variable domain, completed using reference TRBV5-1 and TRBJ2-2, is KAGVTQTPRYLIKTRGQQVTLSCSPISGHRSVSWYQQTPGQGLQFLFEYFSETQRNKGNFPGRFSGRQFSNSRSEMNVSTLELGDSALYLCASMRGDQSNTGELFFGEGSRLTVL.

V is TRBV19 and J is TRBJ2-2, with D possibly TRBD1 on 6 matching bases. Deletions cut 6 bases from V and 6 bases from J, with 14 bases between. The germline gives CDR1 LNHDA, CDR2 SQIVND (reference sequence). This CDR3 spans 14 amino acids. This CDR3 is CASRASGAAGELFF. The CDR3 DNA reads as TGTGCCAGTAGGGCGTCAGGGGCGGCCGGGGAGCTGTTTTTT.

The genes are TRBV19 and TRBJ2-7; 7 positions match TRBD1. With 4 bases clipped from V and 3 bases from J, the junction kept 9 bases outside the gene matches. Germline CDR1 reads LNHDA; CDR2 reads SQIVND (reference sequence). CDR3 length: 15 residues. CDR3 sequence reads: CASSTGGPPIYEQYF. In DNA, the CDR3 is TGTGCCAGTAGTACAGGGGGACCACCAATCTACGAGCAGTACTTC.

Only a few counts were recorded for this clone. The CDR3 reads CASSLSGNIQYF. CDR3 coding DNA: TGTGCCAGCAGCCTCTCGGGAAACATTCAGTACTTC. V is TRBV2 and J is TRBJ2-4; D uncertain. The CDR3 covers 12 residues. CDR1 is SNHLY and CDR2 is FYNNEI in the germline V gene. V was trimmed by 6 bases and J by 6 bases, leaving 9 bases between them.

This chain connects TRBV28 to TRBJ1-4, with TRBD1 as a possible D gene (6 bases). Germline CDR1 MDHEN, CDR2 SYDVKM. Trimming shortened V by 5 bases and J by 5 bases, and 21 bases separated the two germline ends. There are 17 residues in the CDR3. DNA of the CDR3: TGTGCCAGCAGTCTCAAAACGGGGGCCCTCGCAAATGAAAAACTGTTTTTT. Translating it yields CASSLKTGALANEKLFF.

The CDR3 reads CASRERQPDSNQPQHF. CDR3 DNA sequence: TGTGCCAGCCGCGAAAGGCAGCCCGATAGCAATCAGCCCCAGCATTTT. The J gene is TRBJ1-5, the V gene TRBV2; no definite D call. The CDR3 consists of 16 residues. Germline V gene data show CDR1 as SNHLY and CDR2 as FYNNEI. V shed 8 bases and J shed 0 bases, with 17 bases lying between them.

The chain recombines TRBV6-1 with TRBJ1-1, with unresolved D. CDR1 and CDR2 from the germline V gene are MNHNS and SASEGT. The CDR3 runs 15 residues. Trimming cost V 2 bases and J 0 bases, with 10 bases left between them. The CDR3 nucleotides read TGTGCCAGCAGTGAACTTCGGACGGTGAACACTGAAGCTTTCTTT. Translation gives CASSELRTVNTEAFF.

The chain joins TRBV9 to TRBJ1-2; unclear D gene. With 2 bases removed from V and 2 bases from J, the gap between germline ends came to 16 bases. The CDR3 sequence is 16 residues long. Germline V lookup: CDR1 SGDLS, CDR2 YYNGEE. DNA for the CDR3: TGTGCCAGCAGCGTCAGTAGTTGGACCTCGAACTATGGCTACACCTTC. It encodes CASSVSSWTSNYGYTF.

The chain carries TRBV5-4 and TRBJ2-3; D may be TRBD2 (5 bases). This CDR3 is built from 15 residues. Trimming shortened V by 2 bases and J by 0 bases, and 10 bases separated the two germline ends. Germline assignment: CDR1 SGHNT and CDR2 YYREEE (reference sequence). The CDR3 loop reads CASSLWGASTDTQYF. CDR3 DNA sequence: TGTGCCAGCAGCTTATGGGGAGCTAGCACAGATACGCAGTATTTT.

V usage is TRBV6-1 and J usage is TRBJ2-7; D may be TRBD1 (5 bases). Per germline, CDR1 MNHNS and CDR2 SASEGT. There are 14 residues in the CDR3. With 1 base removed from V and 5 bases from J, the gap between germline ends came to 12 bases. The CDR3 sequence: CASSEVAGNHEQYF. The CDR3, as DNA: TGTGCCAGCAGTGAAGTCGCAGGGAACCACGAGCAGTACTTC.

This chain links TRBV5-8 with TRBJ2-2, with D possibly TRBD2 on 5 matching bases. The CDR3 is 15 residues long. Looked up from germline, CDR1 is SGHTS and CDR2 is YDEGEE. V lost 0 bases and J lost 5, with 11 bases in between. The CDR3 bases are TGTGCCAGCAGCTTGGGGCGGGCAAGGACCGGGGAGCTGTTTTTT. Protein: CASSLGRARTGELFF.